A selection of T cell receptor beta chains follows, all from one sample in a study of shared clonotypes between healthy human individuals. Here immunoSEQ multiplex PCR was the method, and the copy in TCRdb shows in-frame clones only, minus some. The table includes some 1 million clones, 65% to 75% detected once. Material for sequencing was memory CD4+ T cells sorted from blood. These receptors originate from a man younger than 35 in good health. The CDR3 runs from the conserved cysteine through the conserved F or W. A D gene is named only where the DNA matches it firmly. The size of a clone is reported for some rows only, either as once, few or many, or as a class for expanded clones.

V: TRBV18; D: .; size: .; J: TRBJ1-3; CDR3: CASSPMSTPSSNSGNTIYF; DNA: TGTGCCAGCTCACCAATGTCAACTCCCAGCTCCAACTCTGGAAACACCATATATTTT
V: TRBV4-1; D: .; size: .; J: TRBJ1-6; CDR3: CASSQDGGGVYNSPLHF; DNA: TGCGCCAGCAGCCAAGACGGGGGCGGGGTCTATAATTCACCCCTCCACTTT
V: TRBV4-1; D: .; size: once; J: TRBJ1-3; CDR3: CASSQDIGGSSGNTIYF; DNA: TGCGCCAGCAGCCAAGATATTGGGGGGAGCTCTGGAAACACCATATATTTT
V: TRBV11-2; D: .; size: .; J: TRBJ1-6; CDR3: CASSLDSPLHF; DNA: TGTGCCAGCAGCTTAGATTCACCCCTCCACTTT
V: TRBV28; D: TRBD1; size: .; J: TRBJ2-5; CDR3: CASTLGGRGQETQYF; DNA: TGTGCCAGCACCCTAGGGGGCAGGGGACAAGAGACCCAGTACTTC
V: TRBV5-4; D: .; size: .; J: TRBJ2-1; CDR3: CASSLDLNSYNEQFF; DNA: TGTGCCAGCAGCTTGGACCTCAACTCCTACAATGAGCAGTTCTTC
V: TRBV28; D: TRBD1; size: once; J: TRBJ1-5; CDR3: CASSEIDREGQPQHF; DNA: TGTGCCAGCAGCGAAATTGACAGGGAGGGTCAGCCCCAGCATTTT
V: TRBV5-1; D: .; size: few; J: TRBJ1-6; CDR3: CASSLSSYNSPLHF; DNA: TGCGCCAGCAGCTTGAGCTCCTATAATTCACCCCTCCACTTT
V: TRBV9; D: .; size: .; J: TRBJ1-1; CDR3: CASSESREGNTEAFF; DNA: TGTGCCAGCAGCGAGAGCCGGGAAGGGAACACTGAAGCTTTCTTT
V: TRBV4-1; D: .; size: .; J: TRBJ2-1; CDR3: CASSQSSGGGQGGWNEQFF; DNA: TGCGCCAGCAGCCAATCCTCGGGGGGAGGACAGGGAGGATGGAATGAGCAGTTCTTC
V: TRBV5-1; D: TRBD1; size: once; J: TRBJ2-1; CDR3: CASSPGQGVHEQFF; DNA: TGCGCCAGCAGTCCGGGACAGGGGGTTCATGAGCAGTTCTTC
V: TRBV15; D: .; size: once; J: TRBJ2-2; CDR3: CATGGFFGELFF; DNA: TGTGCCACCGGGGGATTTTTCGGGGAGCTGTTTTTT
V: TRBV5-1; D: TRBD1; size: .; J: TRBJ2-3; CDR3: CASSRGQGRGTDTQYF; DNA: TGCGCCAGCAGCCGGGGACAGGGGCGCGGAACAGATACGCAGTATTTT
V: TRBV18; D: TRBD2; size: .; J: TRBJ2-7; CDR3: CASSTGPAGSSYEQYF; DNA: TGTGCCAGCTCTACGGGGCCAGCGGGGAGCTCCTACGAGCAGTACTTC
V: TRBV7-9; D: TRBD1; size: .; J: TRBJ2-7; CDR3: CASSGGDRAFYEQYF; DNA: TGTGCCAGCAGTGGAGGGGACAGGGCGTTCTACGAGCAGTACTTC
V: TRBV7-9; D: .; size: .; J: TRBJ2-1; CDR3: CASSPHGSSYNEQFF; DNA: TGTGCCAGCAGCCCCCACGGGAGCTCCTACAATGAGCAGTTCTTC
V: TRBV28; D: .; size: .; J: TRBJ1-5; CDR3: CASSTGGWDLGPQHF; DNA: TGTGCCAGCAGCACGGGGGGATGGGACCTAGGACCCCAGCATTTT
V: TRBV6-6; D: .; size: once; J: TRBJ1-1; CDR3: CASSRDLSTEAFF; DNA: TGTGCCAGCAGTCGGGACCTTAGCACTGAAGCTTTCTTT
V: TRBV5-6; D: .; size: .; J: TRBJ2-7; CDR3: CASSSVSYEQYF; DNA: TGTGCCAGCAGCTCGGTTTCCTACGAGCAGTACTTC
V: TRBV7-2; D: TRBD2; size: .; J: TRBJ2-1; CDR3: CASSLDSRTSGRGEQFF; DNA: TGTGCCAGCAGCTTAGATTCCCGGACTAGCGGGAGAGGTGAGCAGTTCTTC
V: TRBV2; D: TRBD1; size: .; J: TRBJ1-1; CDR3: CASSNRGSTEAFF; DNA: TGTGCCAGCAGTAACAGGGGGAGCACTGAAGCTTTCTTT
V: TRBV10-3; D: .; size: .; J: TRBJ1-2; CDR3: CAISNRQDYGYTF; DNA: TGTGCCATCAGCAATCGACAGGACTATGGCTACACCTTC
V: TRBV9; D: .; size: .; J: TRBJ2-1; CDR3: CASSVGPFNEQFF; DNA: TGTGCCAGCAGCGTAGGGCCCTTCAATGAGCAGTTCTTC
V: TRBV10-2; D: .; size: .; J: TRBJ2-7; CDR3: CASSRDTTYEQYF; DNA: TGCGCCAGCAGCCGGGACACCACCTACGAGCAGTACTTC
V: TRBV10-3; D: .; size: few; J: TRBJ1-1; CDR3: CAISESTGISEAFF; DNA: TGTGCCATCAGTGAGTCGACGGGTATCTCTGAAGCTTTCTTT
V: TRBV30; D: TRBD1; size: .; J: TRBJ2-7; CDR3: CAYTIGQAKQYF; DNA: TGTGCCTATACCATTGGACAGGCTAAGCAGTACTTC
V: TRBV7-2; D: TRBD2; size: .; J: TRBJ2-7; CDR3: CASSLASSGGYEQYF; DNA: TGTGCCAGCAGCTTAGCCTCTAGCGGGGGCTACGAGCAGTACTTC
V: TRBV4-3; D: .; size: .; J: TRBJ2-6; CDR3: CASSQEGARRSGANVLTF; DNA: TGCGCCAGCAGCCAAGAAGGGGCCAGACGTTCTGGGGCCAACGTCCTGACTTTC
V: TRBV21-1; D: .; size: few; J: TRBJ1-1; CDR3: CASSKGNRNTEAFF; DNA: TGTGCCAGCAGCAAAGGTAACAGGAACACTGAAGCTTTCTTT
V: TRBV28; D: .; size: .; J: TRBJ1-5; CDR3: CASSSVNNQPQHF; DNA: TGTGCCAGCAGTTCGGTCAACAATCAGCCCCAGCATTTT
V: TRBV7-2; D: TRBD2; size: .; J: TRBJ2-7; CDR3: CASSASGGAAEQYF; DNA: TGTGCCAGCAGCGCAAGCGGGGGGGCAGCCGAGCAGTACTTC
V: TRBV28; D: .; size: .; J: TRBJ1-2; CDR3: CASSLTARVRYTF; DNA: TGTGCCAGCAGTCTAACCGCCAGGGTAAGGTACACCTTC
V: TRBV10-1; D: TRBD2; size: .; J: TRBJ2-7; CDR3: CASSASGSLYEQYF; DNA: TGCGCCAGCTCAGCTAGCGGGAGTTTGTACGAGCAGTACTTC
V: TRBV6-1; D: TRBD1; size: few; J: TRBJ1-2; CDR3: CASYSWTGTYGYTF; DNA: TGTGCCAGCTACAGCTGGACAGGGACTTATGGCTACACCTTC
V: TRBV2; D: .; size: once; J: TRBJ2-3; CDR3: CASRPRSSTDTQYF; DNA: TGTGCCAGCAGGCCCCGATCTAGCACAGATACGCAGTATTTT
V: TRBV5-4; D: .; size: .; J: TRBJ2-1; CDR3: CASSLGGLSYVDEQFF; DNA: TGTGCCAGCAGCTTGGGAGGACTGTCCTACGTCGATGAGCAGTTCTTC
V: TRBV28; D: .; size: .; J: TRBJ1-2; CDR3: CASSPTQVLDYGYTF; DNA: TGTGCCAGCAGTCCTACACAGGTTTTAGACTATGGCTACACCTTC
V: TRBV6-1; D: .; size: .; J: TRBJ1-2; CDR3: CASSENYDRGYTF; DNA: TGTGCCAGCAGTGAAAATTATGACAGGGGCTACACCTTC
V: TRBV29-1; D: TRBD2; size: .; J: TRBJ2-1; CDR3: CSAQGLAGLGDEQFF; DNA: TGCAGCGCCCAGGGGCTAGCGGGATTAGGCGATGAGCAGTTCTTC
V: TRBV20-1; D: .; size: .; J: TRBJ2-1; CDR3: CSAPLANEQFF; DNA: TGCAGTGCCCCACTAGCAAATGAGCAGTTCTTC
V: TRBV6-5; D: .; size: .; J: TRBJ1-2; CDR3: CASSYSMDANYGYTF; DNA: TGTGCCAGCAGTTACTCTATGGACGCTAACTATGGCTACACCTTC
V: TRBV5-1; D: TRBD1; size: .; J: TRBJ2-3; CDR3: CASSTGVTDTQYF; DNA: TGCGCCAGCAGCACAGGGGTTACAGATACGCAGTATTTT
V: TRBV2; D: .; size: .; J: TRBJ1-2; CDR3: CASSEGRNYGYTF; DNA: TGTGCCAGCAGTGAAGGCAGAAACTATGGCTACACCTTC
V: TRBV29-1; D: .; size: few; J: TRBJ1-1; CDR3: CSVKGHRSFNMNTEAFF; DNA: TGCAGCGTAAAGGGTCACAGATCATTTAACATGAACACTGAAGCTTTCTTT